This T cell receptor beta chain was captured in a study of T cell responses to AZD1222 COVID-19 vaccine. The data were produced by immunoSEQ multiplex PCR, yet TCRdb's version contains in-frame clones alone and is incomplete. This table has 150,000 to 200,000 clones, approximately 94% appearing once. Specimen: peripheral blood, collected 28 days after the second AZD1222 dose. The sequence derives from an adult who received the AZD1222 COVID-19 vaccine.

CDR3 amino acids: CAWSVLGQGDTEAFF. CDR3 sequence (DNA): TGTGCCTGGAGTGTATTGGGACAGGGGGACACTGAAGCTTTCTTT. The chain recombines TRBV30 with TRBJ1-1, with 11 bases aligning to TRBD1. J lost 3 bases, V lost 0 bases, and 3 bases had no gene match. This CDR3 contains 15 residues. The germline V gene has CDR1 GTSNPN and CDR2 SVGIG (reference sequence).